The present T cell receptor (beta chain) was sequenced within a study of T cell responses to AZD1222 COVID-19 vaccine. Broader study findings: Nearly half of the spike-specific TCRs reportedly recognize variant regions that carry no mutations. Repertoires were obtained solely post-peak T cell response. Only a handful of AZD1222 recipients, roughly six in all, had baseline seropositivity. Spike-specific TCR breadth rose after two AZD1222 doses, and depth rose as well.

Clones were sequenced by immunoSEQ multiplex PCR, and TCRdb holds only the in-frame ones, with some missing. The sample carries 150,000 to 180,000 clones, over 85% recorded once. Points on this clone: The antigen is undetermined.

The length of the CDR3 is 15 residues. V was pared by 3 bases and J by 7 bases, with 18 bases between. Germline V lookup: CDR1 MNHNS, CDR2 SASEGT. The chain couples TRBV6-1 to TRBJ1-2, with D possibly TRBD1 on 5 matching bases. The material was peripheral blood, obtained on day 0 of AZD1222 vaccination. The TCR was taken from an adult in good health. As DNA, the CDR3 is TGTGCCAGCAGTGACCCGACAGTGCGGCCCGCTGGCTACACCTTC. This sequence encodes CASSDPTVRPAGYTF.